Listed below are T cell receptor beta chains from one sample, sequenced in a study of beta chain features in type 1 diabetes. Measured with immunoSEQ multiplex PCR; TCRdb has only the in-frame clones, and not every one. The table has roughly 450,000 clones, more than 11% seen once. The sequenced sample was naive CD4+ T cells from blood. The receptors stem from a man aged 30-40 years in good health. The CDR3 runs from the conserved cysteine through the conserved F or W. A D gene is named only where the DNA matches it firmly. Clone size appears in some rows only: once, few, many, or a class for an expanded clone.

abundance	d_gene	v_gene	j_gene	CDR3aa	CDR3nt
NA	NA	TRBV19	TRBJ2-3	CAISSGDTQYF	TGTGCCATCTCCTCGGGGGATACGCAGTATTTT
NA	NA	TRBV6-5	TRBJ1-6	CASSRNDNSPLHF	TGTGCCAGCTCCCGTAATGATAATTCACCCCTCCACTTT
NA	NA	TRBV13	TRBJ1-2	CASSLEQFYGYTF	TGTGCCAGCAGCTTAGAACAGTTTTATGGCTACACCTTC
few	NA	TRBV30	TRBJ1-5	CAWGGAGNQPQHF	TGTGCCTGGGGGGGAGCGGGCAATCAGCCCCAGCATTTT
NA	NA	TRBV5-4	TRBJ2-6	CASSLVRYSGANVLTF	TGTGCCAGCAGCTTGGTTCGTTATTCTGGGGCCAACGTCCTGACTTTC
few	NA	TRBV7-2	TRBJ2-3	CASSLSGVGTDTQYF	TGTGCCAGCAGCTTATCGGGGGTTGGCACAGATACGCAGTATTTT
NA	TRBD2	TRBV9	TRBJ2-1	CASSVGTSGRQYNEQFF	TGTGCCAGCAGCGTAGGGACTAGCGGGAGGCAGTACAATGAGCAGTTCTTC
few	TRBD1	TRBV2	TRBJ1-2	CASSTDRTNYGYTF	TGTGCCAGCAGCACGGACAGGACTAACTATGGCTACACCTTC
few	NA	TRBV6-5	TRBJ2-1	CASSSGHDNEQFF	TGTGCCAGCAGCTCCGGGCACGACAATGAGCAGTTCTTC
NA	NA	TRBV7-9	TRBJ1-1	CASSETTWGAFF	TGTGCCAGCAGCGAAACTACTTGGGGAGCTTTCTTT
NA	NA	TRBV4-2	TRBJ2-5	CASSYRDSQETQYF	TGTGCCAGCAGCTACCGGGACTCTCAAGAGACCCAGTACTTC
few	TRBD2	TRBV11-2	TRBJ2-1	CASSLDIPLAGHDNEQFF	TGTGCCAGCAGCTTAGATATCCCCTTAGCGGGGCACGACAATGAGCAGTTCTTC
NA	NA	TRBV27	TRBJ2-3	CASRLQGSTDTQYF	TGTGCCAGCAGGCTACAGGGTAGCACAGATACGCAGTATTTT
once	TRBD1	TRBV2	TRBJ2-5	CASSEQTGWETQYF	TGTGCCAGCAGTGAACAGACAGGGTGGGAGACCCAGTACTTC
NA	NA	TRBV7-2	TRBJ1-1	CASSLRGAINTEAFF	TGTGCCAGCAGCCTCCGGGGCGCAATTAACACTGAAGCTTTCTTT
NA	NA	TRBV7-9	TRBJ1-2	CASIIMDTAGGYTF	TGTGCCAGCATCATAATGGATACCGCTGGGGGCTACACCTTC
few	NA	TRBV7-2	TRBJ1-1	CASSPRYRAYTEAFF	TGTGCCAGCAGCCCCCGTTACAGGGCGTACACTGAAGCTTTCTTT
once	TRBD2	TRBV6-5	TRBJ2-1	CASSIRLAGYNEQFF	TGTGCCAGCAGCATACGACTAGCGGGGTACAATGAGCAGTTCTTC
NA	NA	TRBV9	TRBJ2-3	CASSGRGKLGTDTQYF	TGTGCCAGCAGCGGTCGGGGCAAACTGGGGACAGATACGCAGTATTTT
few	NA	TRBV6-5	TRBJ2-5	CASRRTIQETQYF	TGTGCCAGCAGGAGGACTATTCAAGAGACCCAGTACTTC
few	TRBD2	TRBV14	TRBJ2-1	CASSQASGTHNEQFF	TGTGCCAGCAGCCAAGCCAGCGGGACTCACAATGAGCAGTTCTTC
many	NA	TRBV10-3	TRBJ2-5	CAISGLEETQYF	TGTGCCATCAGTGGACTTGAAGAGACCCAGTACTTC
NA	NA	TRBV7-6	TRBJ1-1	CASSSRAAMNTEAFF	TGTGCCAGCAGCTCCCGGGCGGCAATGAACACTGAAGCTTTCTTT
NA	TRBD1	TRBV9	TRBJ2-7	CASSVSPDRGYEQYF	TGTGCCAGCAGCGTATCCCCGGACAGGGGCTACGAGCAGTACTTC
NA	TRBD2	TRBV12-5	TRBJ2-1	CASGTGTSGNHEQFF	TGTGCTAGTGGTACGGGGACTAGCGGGAACCATGAGCAGTTCTTC
few	TRBD2	TRBV5-1	TRBJ2-3	CASSLVASGGADTQYF	TGCGCCAGCAGCTTGGTAGCTAGCGGGGGTGCAGATACGCAGTATTTT
few	NA	TRBV7-9	TRBJ2-7	CASSPWDGWNEQYF	TGTGCCAGCAGCCCATGGGACGGTTGGAACGAGCAGTACTTC
NA	TRBD2	TRBV4-1	TRBJ2-1	CASSPLAGGHSEQFF	TGCGCCAGCAGTCCGCTAGCGGGGGGGCATAGTGAGCAGTTCTTC
NA	TRBD2	TRBV7-2	TRBJ2-5	CASSRTISSGKYQETQYF	TGTGCCAGCAGCCGCACCATATCTAGCGGAAAGTACCAAGAGACCCAGTACTTC
few	NA	TRBV18	TRBJ1-1	CASSPGQNTEAFF	TGTGCCAGCTCACCTGGGCAGAACACTGAAGCTTTCTTT
few	NA	TRBV5-1	TRBJ1-1	CASSLVDTEAFF	TGCGCCAGCAGCCTGGTTGACACTGAAGCTTTCTTT
NA	NA	TRBV5-1	TRBJ2-5	CASSWAGIQETQYF	TGCGCCAGCAGCTGGGCGGGGATTCAAGAGACCCAGTACTTC